This T cell receptor beta chain was documented in a study of blood T cell repertoires in COVID-19 (dated by TCRdb to the early 2020s). Looking at the study overall: Collaborator samples came from the United States, Italy and Spain and covered acute and convalescent phases of COVID-19. The repertoires were released in a freely available public database intended as a resource for research on the immune response to SARS-CoV-2. The material from the prospective study consisted of cDNA or gDNA derived from T cells, B-cell-depleted T cells, or PBMCs. The sample metadata nearly always contained a de-identified subject ID, COVID-19 status, age in years and sex. Deeply sampled blood TCRbeta repertoires from subjects exposed to, actively infected with, or recovered from COVID-19 were included in the dataset. HLA class I and class II types, where available, came from metadata supplied by the sample provider rather than from assay-based typing. The samples were drawn from the first 160 participants of the ongoing ImmuneRACE study and from 950 to 1,500 subjects provided by 6 global collaborators. What the authors observed across the whole study: Clinical and demographic metadata were provided uncurated, with the amount varying by source and participant.

CDR1 MNHNS and CDR2 SASEGT were looked up in the germline V gene. The CDR3 has 18 amino acids, counting the end cysteine and phenylalanine. The retained sequence is limited to the CDR3, 54 bases, with the frame set at the first base. The junction shows trimming of 2 bases on V and 0 bases on J, plus 20 bases between the germline ends. Collaborating institutions collected whole blood in K2EDTA tubes following their own protocols. For TCRbeta analysis, collaborators shipped samples in one of three forms: frozen whole blood, isolated PBMCs, or DNA extracted from either of those sample types. This clone has only a few counts. Its antigen is currently not known. It has no much larger one-base neighbor in the sample; base qualities were not kept. TCRbeta CDR3 regions were amplified from genomic DNA using the immunoSEQ Assay, a bias-controlled multiplex PCR. The paper's processing steps were these. Nucleated cell counts per sample were estimated from amplification of reference gene primers within the assay. To quantify the absolute abundance of each unique TCRbeta CDR3 rearrangement, sequence reads were collapsed and filtered. For each sample, productive Simpson clonality was calculated by taking the square root of Simpson's diversity index across productive rearrangements. The table comes from immuneACCESS by way of TCRdb, which keeps in-frame sequences with V and J called. Part of the clones is missing from these tables; in studies checked, under half for an unresolved V gene and the rest for unknown reasons. D and trimming were read from the DNA, whereas the V and J calls and clone size are those reported in that table. Counted in this sample were approximately 260,000 clones; roughly 80% of them appeared once. More than 8% of the sample is held by the ten biggest clonotypes.

Recombination linked TRBV6-1 to TRBJ2-7, and TRBD2 may be the D gene, going by 7 matching bases. Input material: peripheral blood. The receptor was derived from a woman of 80 years or more with acute or convalescent COVID-19. CDR3 protein: CASSEYLVGGAGSYEQYF. The DNA reads as follows: TGTGCCAGCAGTGAATATCTTGTTGGGGGGGCAGGCTCCTACGAGCAGTACTTC.